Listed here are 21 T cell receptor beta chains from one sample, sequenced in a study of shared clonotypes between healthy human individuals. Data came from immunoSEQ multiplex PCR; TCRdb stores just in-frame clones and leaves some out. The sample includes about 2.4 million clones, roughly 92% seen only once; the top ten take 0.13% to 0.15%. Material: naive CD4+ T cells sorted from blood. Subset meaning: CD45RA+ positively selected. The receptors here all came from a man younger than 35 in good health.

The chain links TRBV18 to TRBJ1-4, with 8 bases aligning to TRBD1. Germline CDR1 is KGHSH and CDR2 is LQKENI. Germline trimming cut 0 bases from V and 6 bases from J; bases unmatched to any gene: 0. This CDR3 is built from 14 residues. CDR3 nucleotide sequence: TGTGCCAGCTCACCACCGACAGGGGATGAAAAACTGTTTTTT. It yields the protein CASSPPTGDEKLFF.

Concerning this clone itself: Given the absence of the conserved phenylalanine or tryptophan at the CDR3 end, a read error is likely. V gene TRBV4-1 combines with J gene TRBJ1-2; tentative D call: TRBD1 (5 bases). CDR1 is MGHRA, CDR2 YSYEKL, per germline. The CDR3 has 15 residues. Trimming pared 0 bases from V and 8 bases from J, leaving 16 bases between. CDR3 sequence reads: CASSQEGQALSGYTL. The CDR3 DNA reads TGCGCCAGCAGCCAAGAGGGGCAGGCCCTATCCGGCTACACCCTC.

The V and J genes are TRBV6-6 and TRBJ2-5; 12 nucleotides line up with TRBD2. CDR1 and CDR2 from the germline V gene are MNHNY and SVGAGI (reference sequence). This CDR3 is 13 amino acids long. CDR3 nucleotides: TGTGCGGCTAGCGGGAGGGTGCGTGAGACCCAGTACTTC. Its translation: CAASGRVRETQYF.

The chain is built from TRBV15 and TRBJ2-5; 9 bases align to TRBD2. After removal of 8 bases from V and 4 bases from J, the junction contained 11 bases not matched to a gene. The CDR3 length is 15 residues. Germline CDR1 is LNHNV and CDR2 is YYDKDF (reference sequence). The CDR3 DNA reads TGTGCCACCGGAGAATTGCGGGAGGGCCGAGAGACCCAGTACTTC. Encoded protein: CATGELREGRETQYF.

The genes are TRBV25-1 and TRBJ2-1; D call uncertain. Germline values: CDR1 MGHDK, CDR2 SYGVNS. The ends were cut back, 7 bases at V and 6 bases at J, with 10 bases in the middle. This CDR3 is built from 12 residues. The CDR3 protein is CASTEAGNEQFF. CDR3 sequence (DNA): TGTGCCAGCACCGAGGCCGGCAATGAGCAGTTCTTC.

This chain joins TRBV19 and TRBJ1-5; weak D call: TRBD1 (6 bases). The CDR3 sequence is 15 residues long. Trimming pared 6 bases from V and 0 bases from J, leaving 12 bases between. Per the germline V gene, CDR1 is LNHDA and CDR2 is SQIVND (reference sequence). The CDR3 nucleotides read TGTGCCAGTAGCGATACAGGGAATAGCAATCAGCCCCAGCATTTT. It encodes CASSDTGNSNQPQHF.

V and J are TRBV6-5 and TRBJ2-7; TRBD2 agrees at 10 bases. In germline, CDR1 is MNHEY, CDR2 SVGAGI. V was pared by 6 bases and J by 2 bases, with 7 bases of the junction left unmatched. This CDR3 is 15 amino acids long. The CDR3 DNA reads TGTGCCAGCAGACCATTAGCGGGAGGTACCTACGAGCAGTACTTC. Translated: CASRPLAGGTYEQYF.

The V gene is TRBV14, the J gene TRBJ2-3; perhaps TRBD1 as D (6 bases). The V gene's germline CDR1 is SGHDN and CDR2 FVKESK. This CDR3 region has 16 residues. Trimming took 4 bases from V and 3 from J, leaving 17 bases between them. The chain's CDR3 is CASSPSTGPITDTQYF. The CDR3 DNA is TGTGCCAGCAGCCCATCAACAGGGCCTATAACAGATACGCAGTATTTT.

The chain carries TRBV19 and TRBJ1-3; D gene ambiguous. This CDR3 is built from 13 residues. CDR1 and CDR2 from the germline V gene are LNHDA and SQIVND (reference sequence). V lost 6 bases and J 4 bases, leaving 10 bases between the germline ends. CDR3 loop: CASSGLLGNTIYF. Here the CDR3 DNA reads TGTGCCAGTAGCGGACTTCTCGGAAACACCATATATTTT.

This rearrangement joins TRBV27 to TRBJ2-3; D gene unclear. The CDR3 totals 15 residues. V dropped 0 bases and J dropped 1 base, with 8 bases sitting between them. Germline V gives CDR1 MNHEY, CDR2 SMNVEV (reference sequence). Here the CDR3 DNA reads TGTGCCAGCAGTTTATCGTACGGAGGCACAGATACGCAGTATTTT. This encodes CASSLSYGGTDTQYF.

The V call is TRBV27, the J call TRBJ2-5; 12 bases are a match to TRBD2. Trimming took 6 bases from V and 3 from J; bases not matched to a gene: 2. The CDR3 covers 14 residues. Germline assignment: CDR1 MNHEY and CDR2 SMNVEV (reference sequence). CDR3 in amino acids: CASRLAGGKETQYF. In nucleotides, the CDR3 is TGTGCCAGCAGACTAGCGGGGGGCAAAGAGACCCAGTACTTC.

The CDR3, as DNA: TGTGCCTGGAGTGTCGTCTTTGGCTACAATGAGCAGTTCTTC. This translates into CAWSVVFGYNEQFF. The chain links TRBV30 to TRBJ2-1; D unclear. The CDR3 consists of 14 residues. CDR1 and CDR2 (germline): GTSNPN, SVGIG (reference sequence). V lost 0 bases, J lost 3 bases, and 9 bases lay in between.

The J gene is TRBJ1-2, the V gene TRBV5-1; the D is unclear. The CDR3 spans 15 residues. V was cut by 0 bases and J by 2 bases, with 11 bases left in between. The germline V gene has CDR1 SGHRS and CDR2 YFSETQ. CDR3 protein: CASSLDGSPNYGYTF. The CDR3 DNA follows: TGCGCCAGCAGCTTGGATGGGTCCCCAAACTATGGCTACACCTTC. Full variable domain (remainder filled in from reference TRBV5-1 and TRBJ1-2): KAGVTQTPRYLIKTRGQQVTLSCSPISGHRSVSWYQQTPGQGLQFLFEYFSETQRNKGNFPGRFSGRQFSNSRSEMNVSTLELGDSALYLCASSLDGSPNYGYTFGSGTRLTVV.

CDR3 region: CASSFLPSNQPQHF. CDR3 bases: TGTGCCAGCAGCTTTCTCCCTAGCAATCAGCCCCAGCATTTT. The chain couples TRBV5-5 to TRBJ1-5; D is unclear. The CDR3 runs 14 residues. CDR1 and CDR2 (germline): SGHKS, YYEKEE (reference sequence). V was clipped by 2 bases and J by 0 bases, with 6 bases between them.

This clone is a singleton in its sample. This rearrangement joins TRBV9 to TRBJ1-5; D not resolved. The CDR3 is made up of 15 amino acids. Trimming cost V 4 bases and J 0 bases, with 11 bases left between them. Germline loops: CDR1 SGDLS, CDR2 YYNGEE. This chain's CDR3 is CASSPTENSNQPQHF. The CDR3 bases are TGTGCCAGCAGCCCCACCGAGAATAGCAATCAGCCCCAGCATTTT.

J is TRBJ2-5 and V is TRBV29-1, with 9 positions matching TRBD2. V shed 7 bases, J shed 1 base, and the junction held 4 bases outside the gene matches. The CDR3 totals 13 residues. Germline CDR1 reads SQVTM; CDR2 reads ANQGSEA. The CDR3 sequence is CSAERGAQETQYF. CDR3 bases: TGCAGCGCGGAGCGGGGGGCCCAAGAGACCCAGTACTTC.

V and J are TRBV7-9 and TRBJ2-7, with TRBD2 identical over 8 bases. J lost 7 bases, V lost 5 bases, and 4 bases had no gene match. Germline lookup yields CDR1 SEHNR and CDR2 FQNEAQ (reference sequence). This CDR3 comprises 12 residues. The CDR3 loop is CASSQTSAEQYF. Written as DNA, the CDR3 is TGTGCCAGCAGCCAGACTAGCGCTGAGCAGTACTTC.

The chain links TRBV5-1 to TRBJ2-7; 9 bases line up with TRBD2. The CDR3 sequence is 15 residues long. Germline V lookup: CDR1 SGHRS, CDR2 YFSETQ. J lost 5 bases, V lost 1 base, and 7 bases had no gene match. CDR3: CASSLLASGAHEQYF. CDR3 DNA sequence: TGCGCCAGCAGCTTGCTGGCTAGCGGGGCCCACGAGCAGTACTTC.

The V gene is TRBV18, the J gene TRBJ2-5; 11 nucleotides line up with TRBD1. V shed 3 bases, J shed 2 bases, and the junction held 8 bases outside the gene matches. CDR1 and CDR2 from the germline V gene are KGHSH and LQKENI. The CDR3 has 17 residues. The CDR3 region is CASSPRRTGGNQETQYF. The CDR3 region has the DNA TGTGCCAGCTCACCGCGCCGGACAGGGGGCAATCAAGAGACCCAGTACTTC.

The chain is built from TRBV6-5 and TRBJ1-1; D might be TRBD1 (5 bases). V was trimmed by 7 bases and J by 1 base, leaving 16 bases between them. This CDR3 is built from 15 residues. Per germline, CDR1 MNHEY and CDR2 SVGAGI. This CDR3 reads CASMTNGGWNTEAFF. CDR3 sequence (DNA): TGTGCCAGCATGACTAATGGGGGATGGAACACTGAAGCTTTCTTT.

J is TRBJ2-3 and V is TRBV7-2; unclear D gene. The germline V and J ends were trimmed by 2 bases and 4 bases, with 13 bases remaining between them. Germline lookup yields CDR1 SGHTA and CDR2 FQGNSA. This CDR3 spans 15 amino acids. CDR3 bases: TGTGCCAGCAGCTTATCAACCCGCTCCGCAGATACGCAGTATTTT. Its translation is CASSLSTRSADTQYF.